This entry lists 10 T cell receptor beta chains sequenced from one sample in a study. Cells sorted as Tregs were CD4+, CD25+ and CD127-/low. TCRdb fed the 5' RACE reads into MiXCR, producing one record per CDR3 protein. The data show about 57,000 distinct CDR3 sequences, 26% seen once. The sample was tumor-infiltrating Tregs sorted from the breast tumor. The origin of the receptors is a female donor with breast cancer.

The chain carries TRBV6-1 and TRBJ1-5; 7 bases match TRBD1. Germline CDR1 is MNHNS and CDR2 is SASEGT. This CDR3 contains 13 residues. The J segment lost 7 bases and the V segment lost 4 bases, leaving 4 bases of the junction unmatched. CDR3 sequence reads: CASSADRQQPQHF. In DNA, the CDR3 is TGTGCCAGCAGTGCGGACAGGCAACAGCCCCAGCATTTT.

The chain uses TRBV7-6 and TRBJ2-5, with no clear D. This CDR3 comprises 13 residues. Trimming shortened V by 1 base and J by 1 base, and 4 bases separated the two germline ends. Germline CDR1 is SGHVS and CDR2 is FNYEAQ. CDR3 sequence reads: CASSLGLQETQYF. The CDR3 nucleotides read TGTGCCAGCAGCTTAGGCCTCCAAGAGACCCAGTACTTC.

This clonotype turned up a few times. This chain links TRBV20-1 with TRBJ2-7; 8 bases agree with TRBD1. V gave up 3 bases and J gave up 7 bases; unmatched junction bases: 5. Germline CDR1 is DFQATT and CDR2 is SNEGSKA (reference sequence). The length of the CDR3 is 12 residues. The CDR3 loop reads CSASPRGLEQYF. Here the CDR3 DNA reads TGCAGTGCTAGTCCCAGGGGGCTGGAGCAGTACTTC.

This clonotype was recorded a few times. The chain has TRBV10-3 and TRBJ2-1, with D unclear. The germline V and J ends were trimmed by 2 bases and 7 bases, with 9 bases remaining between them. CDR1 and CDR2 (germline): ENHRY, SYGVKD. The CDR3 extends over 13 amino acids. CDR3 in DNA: TGTGCCATCAGTGAGAAACTTTCTAATGAGCAGTTCTTC. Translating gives CAISEKLSNEQFF.

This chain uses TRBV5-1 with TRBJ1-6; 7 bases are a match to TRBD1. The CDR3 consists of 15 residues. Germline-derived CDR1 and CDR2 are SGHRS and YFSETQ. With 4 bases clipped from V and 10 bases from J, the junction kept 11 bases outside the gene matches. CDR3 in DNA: TGCGCCAGCAGCCCAGGGGGACGTCGGGGCTCACCCCTCCACTTT. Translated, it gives CASSPGGRRGSPLHF.

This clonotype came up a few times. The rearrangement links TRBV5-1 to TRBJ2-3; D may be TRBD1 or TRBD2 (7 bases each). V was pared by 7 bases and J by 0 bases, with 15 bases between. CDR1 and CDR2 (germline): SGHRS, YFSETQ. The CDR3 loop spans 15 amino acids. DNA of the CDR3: TGCGCCAGCTCCCAGGGGGGGGCTAGCACAGATACGCAGTATTTT. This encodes CASSQGGASTDTQYF.

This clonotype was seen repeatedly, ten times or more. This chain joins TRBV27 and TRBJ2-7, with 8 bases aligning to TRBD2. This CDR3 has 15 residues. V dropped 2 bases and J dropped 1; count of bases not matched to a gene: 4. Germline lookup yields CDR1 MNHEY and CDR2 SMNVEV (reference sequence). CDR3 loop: CASSLGSSGSYEQYF. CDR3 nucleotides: TGTGCCAGCAGTTTAGGGTCTAGCGGGTCCTACGAGCAGTACTTC.

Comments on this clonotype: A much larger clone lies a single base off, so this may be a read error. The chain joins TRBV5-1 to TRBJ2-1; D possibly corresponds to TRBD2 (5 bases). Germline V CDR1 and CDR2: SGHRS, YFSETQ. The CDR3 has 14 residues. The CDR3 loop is CTSSSRGEHNEQFF. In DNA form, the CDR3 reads TGCACCAGCAGTTCACGGGGAGAGCACAATGAGCAGTTCTTC.

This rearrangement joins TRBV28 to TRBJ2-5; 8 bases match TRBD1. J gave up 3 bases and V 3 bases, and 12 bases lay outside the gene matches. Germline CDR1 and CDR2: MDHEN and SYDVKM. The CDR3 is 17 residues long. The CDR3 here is CASSFRGRFSKKETQYF. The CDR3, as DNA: TGTGCCAGCAGTTTCAGGGGGCGCTTTTCCAAAAAAGAGACCCAGTACTTC.

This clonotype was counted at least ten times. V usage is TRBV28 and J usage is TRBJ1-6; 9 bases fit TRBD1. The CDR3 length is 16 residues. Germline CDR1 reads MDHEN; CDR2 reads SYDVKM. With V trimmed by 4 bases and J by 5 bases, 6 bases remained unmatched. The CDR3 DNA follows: TGTGCCAGCAGTTCCCCCGGGACAGGGAATAATTCACCCCTCCACTTT. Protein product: CASSSPGTGNNSPLHF.